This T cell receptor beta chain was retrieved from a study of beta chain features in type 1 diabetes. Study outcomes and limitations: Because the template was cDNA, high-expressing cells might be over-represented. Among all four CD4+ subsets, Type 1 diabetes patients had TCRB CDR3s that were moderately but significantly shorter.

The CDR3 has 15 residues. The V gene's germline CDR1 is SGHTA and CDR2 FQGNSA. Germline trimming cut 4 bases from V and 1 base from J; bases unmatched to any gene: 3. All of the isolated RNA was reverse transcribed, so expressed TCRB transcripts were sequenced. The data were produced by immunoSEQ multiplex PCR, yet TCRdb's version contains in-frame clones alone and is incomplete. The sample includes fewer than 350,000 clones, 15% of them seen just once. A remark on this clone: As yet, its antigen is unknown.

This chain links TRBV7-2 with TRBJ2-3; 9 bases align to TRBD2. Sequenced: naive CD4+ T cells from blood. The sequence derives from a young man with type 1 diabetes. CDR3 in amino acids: CASSSWTSGTDTQYF. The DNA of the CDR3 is TGTGCCAGCAGCTCCTGGACTAGCGGCACAGATACGCAGTATTTT.